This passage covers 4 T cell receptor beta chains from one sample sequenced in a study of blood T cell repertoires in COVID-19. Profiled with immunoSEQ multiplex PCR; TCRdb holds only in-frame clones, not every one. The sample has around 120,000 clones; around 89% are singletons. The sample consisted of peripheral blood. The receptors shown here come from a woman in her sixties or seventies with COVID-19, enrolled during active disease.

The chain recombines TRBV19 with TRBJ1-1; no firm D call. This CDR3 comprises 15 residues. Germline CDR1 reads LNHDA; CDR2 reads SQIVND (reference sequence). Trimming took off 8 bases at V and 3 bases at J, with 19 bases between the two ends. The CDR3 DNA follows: TGTGCCAGTCCAAAACGAATCACACAGTACACTGAAGCTTTCTTT. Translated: CASPKRITQYTEAFF.

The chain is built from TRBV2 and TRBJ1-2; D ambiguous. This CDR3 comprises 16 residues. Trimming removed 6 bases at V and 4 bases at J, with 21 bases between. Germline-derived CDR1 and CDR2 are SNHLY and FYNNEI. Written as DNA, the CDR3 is TGTGCCAGCAGAAAAGGTGGCAGAGCGCGAGGCTATGGCTACACCTTC. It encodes CASRKGGRARGYGYTF. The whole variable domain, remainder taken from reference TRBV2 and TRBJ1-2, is EPEVTQTPSHQVTQMGQEVILRCVPISNHLYFYWYRQILGQKVEFLVSFYNNEISEKSEIFDDQFSVERPDGSNFTLKIRSTKLEDSAMYFCASRKGGRARGYGYTFGSGTRLTVV.

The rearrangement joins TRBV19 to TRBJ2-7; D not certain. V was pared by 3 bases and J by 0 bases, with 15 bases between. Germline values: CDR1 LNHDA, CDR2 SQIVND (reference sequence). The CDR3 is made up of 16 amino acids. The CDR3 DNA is TGTGCCAGTAGTATCTCTACAGTCAGCTCCTCCTACGAGCAGTACTTC. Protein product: CASSISTVSSSYEQYF.

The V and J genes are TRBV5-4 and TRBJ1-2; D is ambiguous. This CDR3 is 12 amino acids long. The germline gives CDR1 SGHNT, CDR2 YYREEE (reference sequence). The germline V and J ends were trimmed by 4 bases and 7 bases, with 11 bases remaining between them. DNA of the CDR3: TGTGCCAGCAGCCGACCGGGTAGTGGCTACACCTTC. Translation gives CASSRPGSGYTF.